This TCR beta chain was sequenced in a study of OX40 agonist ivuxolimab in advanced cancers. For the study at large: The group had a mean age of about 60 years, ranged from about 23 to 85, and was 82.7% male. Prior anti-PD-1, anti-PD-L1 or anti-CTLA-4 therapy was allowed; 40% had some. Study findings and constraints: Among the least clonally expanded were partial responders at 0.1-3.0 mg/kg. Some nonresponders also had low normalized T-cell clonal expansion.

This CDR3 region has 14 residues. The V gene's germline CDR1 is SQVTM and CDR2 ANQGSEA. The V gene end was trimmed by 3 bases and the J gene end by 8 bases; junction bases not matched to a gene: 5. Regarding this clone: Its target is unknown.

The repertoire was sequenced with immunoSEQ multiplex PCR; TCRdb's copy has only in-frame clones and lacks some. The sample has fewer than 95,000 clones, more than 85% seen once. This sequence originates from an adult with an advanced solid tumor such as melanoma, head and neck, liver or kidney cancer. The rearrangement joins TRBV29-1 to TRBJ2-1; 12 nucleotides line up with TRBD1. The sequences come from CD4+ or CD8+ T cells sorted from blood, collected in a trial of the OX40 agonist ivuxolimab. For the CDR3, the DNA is TGCAGCGTTGAGGGGGACAGGGGGCGTGATGAGCAGTTCTTC. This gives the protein CSVEGDRGRDEQFF.